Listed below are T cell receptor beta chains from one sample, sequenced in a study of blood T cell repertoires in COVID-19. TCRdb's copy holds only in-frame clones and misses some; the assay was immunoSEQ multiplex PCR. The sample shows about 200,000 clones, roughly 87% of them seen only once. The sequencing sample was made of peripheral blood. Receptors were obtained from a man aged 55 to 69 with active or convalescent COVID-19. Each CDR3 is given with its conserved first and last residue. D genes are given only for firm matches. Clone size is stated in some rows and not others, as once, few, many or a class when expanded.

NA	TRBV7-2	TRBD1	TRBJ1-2	TGTGCCAGCAGCTCAAACAGGGGGAGGTGGGATGGCTACACCTTC	CASSSNRGRWDGYTF
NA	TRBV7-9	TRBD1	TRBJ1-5	TGTGCCAGCAGCCCGGGGACAGGGAACCAGCCCCAGCATTTT	CASSPGTGNQPQHF
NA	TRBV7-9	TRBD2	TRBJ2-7	TGTGCCAGCAGCCCCCTAGGGACTAGCCAGAGCTACGAGCAGTACTTC	CASSPLGTSQSYEQYF
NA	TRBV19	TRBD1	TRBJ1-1	TGTGCCAGTAGCCTAATCGGACAGGATACTGAAGCTTTCTTT	CASSLIGQDTEAFF
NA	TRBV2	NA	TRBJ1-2	TGTGCCAGCAGCTGGGGCGGGCAGGGGATTTATGGCTACACCTTC	CASSWGGQGIYGYTF
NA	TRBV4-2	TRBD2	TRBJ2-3	TGTGCCAGCAGCCAAGATCTAGCGGGGCGCACAGATACGCAGTATTTT	CASSQDLAGRTDTQYF
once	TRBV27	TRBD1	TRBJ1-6	TGTGCCAGCAGTTTATCTGGGGCCGGGACAGGGAGATCACCCCTCCACTTT	CASSLSGAGTGRSPLHF
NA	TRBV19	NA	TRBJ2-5	TGTGCCAGTAGTATTTGGGGAGAGGAGACCCAGTACTTC	CASSIWGEETQYF
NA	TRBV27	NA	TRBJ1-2	TGTGCCAGCAGTCCCGAGGGGGTGGGCTACACCTTC	CASSPEGVGYTF
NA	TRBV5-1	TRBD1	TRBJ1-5	TGCGCCAGCAGCTTGACAGGGGCCCCAAATCAGCCCCAGCATTTT	CASSLTGAPNQPQHF
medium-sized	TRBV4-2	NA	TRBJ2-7	TGTGCCAGCAGCCAAGTGTGGACTCCCCCAGGCTACGAGCAGTACTTC	CASSQVWTPPGYEQYF
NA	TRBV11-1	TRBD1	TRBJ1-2	TGTGCCAGCAGCTTGGACAGGGGGCATGGCTACACCTTC	CASSLDRGHGYTF
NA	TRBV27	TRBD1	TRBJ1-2	TGTGCCAGCAGTTATAGATCAGACAGGGCCTATGGCTACACCTTC	CASSYRSDRAYGYTF
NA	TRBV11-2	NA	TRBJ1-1	TGTGCCAGCAGCTCCCCGGACAGATTCACGATGAACACTGAAGCTTTCTTT	CASSSPDRFTMNTEAFF
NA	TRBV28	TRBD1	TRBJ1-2	TGTGCCAGCAGGAATCCTACCGGGACAGGGGGCGATGGCTACACCTTC	CASRNPTGTGGDGYTF
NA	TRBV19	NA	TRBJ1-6	TGTGCCAGTAGTATTAACCGGGACAACGATTCACCCCTCCACTTT	CASSINRDNDSPLHF
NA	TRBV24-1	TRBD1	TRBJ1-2	TGTGCCACCAGTGACCGGTCGGGACAGGGGTATGGCTACACCTTC	CATSDRSGQGYGYTF
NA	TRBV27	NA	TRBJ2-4	TGTGCCAGCAGTGCGGCCCCACAGGGAATTCAGTACTTC	CASSAAPQGIQYF
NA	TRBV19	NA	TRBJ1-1	TGTGCCAGTAGTATTCGAGGGAACACTGAAGCTTTCTTT	CASSIRGNTEAFF
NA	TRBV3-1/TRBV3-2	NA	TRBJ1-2	TGTGCCAGCAGCCAAGAGCCCGGGTACTATGGCTACACCTTC	CASSQEPGYYGYTF
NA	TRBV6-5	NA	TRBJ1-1	TGTGCCAGCACCGAGGCAGGGAGGGTTGCTTTCTTT	CASTEAGRVAFF
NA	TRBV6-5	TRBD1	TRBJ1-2	TGTGCCAGCAGTTACACGGCAGGGGGCTTCTATGGCTACACCTTC	CASSYTAGGFYGYTF
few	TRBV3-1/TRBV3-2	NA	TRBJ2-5	TGTGCCAGCAGCTGGCCCGAACAGGGCGAGACCCAGTACTTC	CASSWPEQGETQYF
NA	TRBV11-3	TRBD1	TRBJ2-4	TGTGCCAGCAGCACAACAGGGGGCTTAGCCAAAAACATTCAGTACTTC	CASSTTGGLAKNIQYF
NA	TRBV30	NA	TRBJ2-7	TGTGCCTGGAGTCCCGGGGGGCTATACGAGCAGTACTTC	CAWSPGGLYEQYF
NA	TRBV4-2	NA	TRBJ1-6	TGTGCCAGCAGCCTAAACACGGGATCACCCCTCCACTTT	CASSLNTGSPLHF
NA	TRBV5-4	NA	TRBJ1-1	TGTGCCAGCAGCCAAGGGCGGGGGGCGACGACTGAAGCTTTCTTT	CASSQGRGATTEAFF
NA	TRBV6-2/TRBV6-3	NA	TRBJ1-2	TGTGCCAGCAGTCGTGCCCCTGGGGGGGCAGGTGGCTACACCTTC	CASSRAPGGAGGYTF